This T cell receptor (beta chain) was sequenced for a study of yellow fever vaccine responses in identical twins. Study-wide results and caveats: Twins' vaccine T cell response reportedly seemed partly convergent, partly personalized.

The table lists this clonotype with a few counts. What it binds is unknown. From the RT-PCR reads, TCRdb called clonotypes with MiXCR, one entry per CDR3 protein. The sample carries about 3,900 distinct CDR3 sequences, roughly two thirds recorded once. Germline V CDR1 and CDR2: LNHNV, YYDKDF (reference sequence). The CDR3 sequence is 15 residues long. With V trimmed by 1 base and J by 2 bases, 2 bases remained unmatched. The V gene is TRBV15, the J gene TRBJ2-7, with 10 positions matching TRBD1. The sample here was T cells from blood (PBMCs), unsorted or a sorted subset (not recorded which), taken before or after yellow fever vaccination (not recorded which). This receptor was taken from a woman between 18 and 29 years old who received the yellow fever vaccine. The chain's CDR3 is CATSRAGQGAYEQYF. The CDR3 DNA reads as TGTGCCACCAGCAGAGCAGGACAGGGGGCCTACGAGCAGTACTTC.